The 21 T cell receptor beta chains listed next were all sequenced from one sample in a study of regulatory T cells in long-lasting Graves disease. Time point here: newly diagnosed GD, antithyroid drugs for less than 3 months. TCR sequences were obtained from RNA taken from PBMCs. To make TCR beta libraries, researchers used iRepertoire HTBI primers and Arm-PCR of CDR3 regions. TCRdb processed the multiplex PCR reads anew with MiXCR; each CDR3 protein has one entry. The repertoire includes some 340,000 distinct CDR3 sequences, 10% to 15% of them detected once, and over 15% sits in the top ten. This sample was shared with a second study, whose subject was T cells in Graves' hyperthyroidism and ophthalmopathy.

Material: peripheral blood mononuclear cells (PBMCs), obtained at new diagnosis, from a patient treated with antithyroid drugs. The receptors shown here come from a young woman with Graves disease.

This clonotype was picked up many times. At one end, the junction sequence differs from germline, possibly due to a read error. This chain connects TRBV4-2 to TRBJ2-3; D not certain. This CDR3 is built from 16 residues. Per germline, CDR1 LGHNA and CDR2 YNFKEQ. The CDR3 loop is CASSQAPREGTDTQYF. The DNA of the CDR3 is TGTGCCAGTAGCCAAGCACCTCGCGAGGGCACAGATACGCAGTATTTT.

This clonotype was counted ten times or more. J is TRBJ2-3 and V is TRBV10-3, with D tentatively TRBD1 or TRBD2 (5 bases each). Trimming left V 2 bases short and J 0 bases short, with 9 bases between. CDR3 length: 15 amino acids. CDR1 is ENHRY and CDR2 is SYGVKD in the germline V gene. CDR3 protein: CAISEEGSSTDTQYF. The CDR3 DNA reads as TGTGCCATCAGTGAGGAGGGGTCGAGCACAGATACGCAGTATTTT.

This clonotype has a count of ten or more. The J gene is TRBJ2-3, the V gene TRBV20-1; no firm D call. V shed 3 bases and J shed 2 bases, with 12 bases lying between them. This CDR3 is built from 14 residues. Germline assignment: CDR1 DFQATT and CDR2 SNEGSKA (reference sequence). The CDR3 protein is CSASGRANTDTQYF. The CDR3 DNA reads as TGCAGTGCTAGCGGCCGGGCTAACACAGATACGCAGTATTTT.

J is TRBJ2-2 and V is TRBV6-1; no definite D call. This CDR3 contains 14 residues. Deletions cut 7 bases from V and 4 bases from J, with 13 bases between. Germline-derived CDR1 and CDR2 are MNHNS and SASEGT. Here the CDR3 DNA reads TGTGCCAGCAACGAAAGGGTCGCCACCGGGGAGCTGTTTTTT. Encoded protein: CASNERVATGELFF.

There are many counts of this clonotype. The chain links TRBV9 to TRBJ1-1; 7 positions match TRBD1. This CDR3 comprises 14 residues. The germline CDR1 and CDR2 sequences are SGDLS and YYNGEE. J was trimmed by 1 base and V by 4 bases; bases with no gene match: 4. For the CDR3, the DNA is TGTGCCAGCAGCCAGGGGACAGCGAACACTGAAGCTTTCTTT. The encoded protein is CASSQGTANTEAFF.

This clonotype was observed many times. The chain carries TRBV18 and TRBJ2-5; D is undetermined. The CDR3 loop spans 12 amino acids. CDR1 KGHSH and CDR2 LQKENI come from the germline V gene. The germline V and J ends were trimmed by 2 bases and 5 bases, with 6 bases remaining between them. The CDR3 DNA is TGTGCCAGCTCACCAACACGGGAGACCCAGTACTTC. Protein product: CASSPTRETQYF.

This clonotype was seen ten or more times. The chain uses TRBV6-2 or TRBV6-3 and TRBJ2-5, with D perhaps matching TRBD2 (6 bases). The ends were cut back, 5 bases at V and 2 bases at J, with 18 bases in the middle. CDR1 MNHEY and CDR2 SVGEGT come from the germline V gene. The CDR3 is 16 amino acids. The CDR3 loop is CASSELGGRDQETQYF. Here the CDR3 DNA reads TGTGCCAGCAGTGAATTGGGAGGCAGGGATCAAGAGACCCAGTACTTC.

As for this clonotype: A single base separates this from a much larger clone, so it may be a read error. The chain carries TRBV27 and TRBJ2-7; D is perhaps TRBD2 (6 bases). The CDR3 covers 14 residues. CDR1 is MNHEY and CDR2 is SMNVEV in the germline V gene (reference sequence). Deletions cut 7 bases from V and 7 bases from J, with 20 bases between. The CDR3 DNA reads as TGTGCCAGCACCTGGGGAGGAGTAGCCAATGAGCAGTACTTC. Its protein product is CASTWGGVANEQYF.

This clonotype has a count of ten or more. This sequence joins TRBV7-2 and TRBJ2-1; 7 positions agree with TRBD2. Losses at the gene ends were 5 bases for V and 3 bases for J; bases not matched to a gene: 7. CDR3 size: 15 residues. Germline assignment: CDR1 SGHTA and CDR2 FQGNSA. CDR3 nucleotides: TGTGCCAGCAGCCCTAGCGCGGGAGACTACAATGAGCAGTTCTTC. It yields the protein CASSPSAGDYNEQFF.

This clonotype occurred a few times. In DNA, the CDR3 is TGTGCCAGCAGCTCTAAAGGGACAGCATTAAATCAGCCCCAGCATTTT. Its translation is CASSSKGTALNQPQHF. This chain joins TRBV7-9 and TRBJ1-5; 7 nucleotides match TRBD1. Trimming cost V 4 bases and J 4 bases; bases outside gene matches: 10. The CDR3 extends over 16 amino acids. Germline V gene sequence: CDR1 SEHNR, CDR2 FQNEAQ (reference sequence).

Many counts were recorded for this clonotype. This chain joins TRBV20-1 and TRBJ1-1; D gene unclear. This CDR3 contains 13 residues. Trimming pared 4 bases from V and 1 base from J, leaving 10 bases between. Germline-derived CDR1 and CDR2 are DFQATT and SNEGSKA (reference sequence). The CDR3 loop is CSATIPSNTEAFF. For the CDR3, the DNA is TGCAGTGCTACTATCCCTTCGAACACTGAAGCTTTCTTT.

This clonotype was seen ten or more times. A junction end diverges from the germline sequence, so it may reflect a read error. V usage is TRBV7-6 and J usage is TRBJ2-3, with 12 bases aligning to TRBD2. This CDR3 region has 14 residues. Germline V gives CDR1 SGHVS, CDR2 FNYEAQ. DNA for the CDR3: TGTGCCAGCAGCCTAGCGGGAGGGCGAGATACGCAGTATTTT. Protein sequence: CASSLAGGRDTQYF.

The chain combines TRBV4-3 with TRBJ2-7; D remains ambiguous. Per the germline V gene, CDR1 is LGHNA and CDR2 is YSLEER. Trimming removed 4 bases at V and 6 bases at J, with 19 bases between. This CDR3 is 15 amino acids long. The CDR3 here is CASSLNSPASPEQYF. The CDR3 bases are TGCGCCAGCAGCCTAAACAGTCCGGCCTCTCCCGAGCAGTACTTC.

Concerning this clonotype: A much larger clone differs from this one at a single base, so this may be a read error. This sequence joins TRBV2 and TRBJ2-3; TRBD2 might be the D (5 bases). Trimming took off 4 bases at V and 1 base at J, with 9 bases between the two ends. The CDR3 totals 14 residues. Germline CDR1 is SNHLY and CDR2 is FYNNEI. The chain's CDR3 is CASSVPGGTDTQYF. Here the CDR3 DNA reads TGTGCCAGCAGTGTGCCCGGGGGCACAGATACGCAGTATTTT. Variable domain in full (rest from reference TRBV2 and TRBJ2-3): EPEVTQTPSHQVTQMGQEVILRCVPISNHLYFYWYRQILGQKVEFLVSFYNNEISEKSEIFDDQFSVERPDGSNFTLKIRSTKLEDSAMYFCASSVPGGTDTQYFGPGTRLTVL.

For the CDR3, the DNA is TGTGCCAGCAGCCGCAAAACTGAAGCTTTCTTT. Translating it yields CASSRKTEAFF. The chain has TRBV6-2 or TRBV6-3 and TRBJ1-1; no firm D call. This CDR3 comprises 11 residues. Trimming cost V 6 bases and J 5 bases, with 7 bases left between them. Germline CDR1 reads MNHEY; CDR2 reads SVGEGT.

The sample holds many counts of this clonotype. The V and J genes are TRBV7-2 and TRBJ2-7, with D perhaps matching TRBD1 (5 bases). The CDR3 extends over 15 amino acids. V was cut by 1 base and J by 3 bases, with 13 bases left in between. Germline CDR1 and CDR2: SGHTA and FQGNSA. CDR3 bases: TGTGCCAGCAGCTTAGAGCAGGGTGGCCTCTACGAGCAGTACTTC. It yields the protein CASSLEQGGLYEQYF.

This clonotype occurred many times. The J gene is TRBJ2-7, the V gene TRBV5-1; no clear D. CDR1 and CDR2 from the germline V gene are SGHRS and YFSETQ. Trimming took off 0 bases at V and 4 bases at J, with 14 bases between the two ends. There are 15 residues in the CDR3. CDR3: CASSLANTLAYEQYV. The CDR3 DNA reads as TGCGCCAGCAGCTTGGCCAATACCTTGGCGTACGAGCAGTACGTC.

Ten or more counts support this clonotype. This chain links TRBV27 with TRBJ1-6; D is possibly TRBD1 (5 bases). V lost 3 bases and J lost 0, with 15 bases in between. Germline lookup yields CDR1 MNHEY and CDR2 SMNVEV (reference sequence). This CDR3 has 18 residues. CDR3 in DNA: TGTGCCAGCAGTTTCGTAGATCCAGGGAGCTCCTATAATTCACCCCTCCACTTT. It encodes CASSFVDPGSSYNSPLHF.

The chain carries TRBV28 and TRBJ2-7; 7 nucleotides agree with TRBD1. The germline V gene has CDR1 MDHEN and CDR2 SYDVKM. Germline trimming cut 7 bases from V and 3 bases from J; bases unmatched to any gene: 12. This CDR3 contains 15 residues. The CDR3 nucleotides read TGTGCCAGCACCTCTCCAGGGGGACGGAGCTACGAGCAGTACTTC. Translation: CASTSPGGRSYEQYF.

With respect to this clonotype: Being one base from a much bigger clone, this may be a read error. The chain uses TRBV3-1 and TRBJ1-5; no firm D call. Germline CDR1 LGHDT, CDR2 YNNKEL (reference sequence). The CDR3 has 14 residues. CDR3 in amino acids: CAGSQGGGNQPQHF. The CDR3 DNA is TGTGCCGGCAGCCAAGGAGGAGGCAATCAGCCCCAGCATTTT.

The chain couples TRBV6-1 to TRBJ1-2; D is unclear. V lost 6 bases and J 5 bases, leaving 13 bases between the germline ends. The CDR3 covers 13 residues. The V gene's germline CDR1 is MNHNS and CDR2 SASEGT. This CDR3 reads CASSRGEKYGYTF. CDR3 nucleotide sequence: TGTGCCAGCAGCAGAGGAGAAAAATATGGCTACACCTTC.